This T cell receptor (beta chain) was retrieved from a study of regulatory T cells in long-lasting Graves disease. In this sample, this clonotype turned up many times. The antigen is not known. Both iRepertoire HTBI primers and Arm-PCR of CDR3 regions were used to build the TCR beta libraries. TCRdb recomputed calls from the multiplex PCR reads with MiXCR, one row per CDR3 protein. In the table there are 420,000 or so distinct CDR3 sequences, about 17% of which are singletons. Whole-study results and caveats: Newly diagnosed patients had higher TCR diversity than persistent Graves' patients did. Clonotypes that were public and shared totalled approximately 3,000 in persistent patients versus roughly 1,000 in new patients.

As for time point: newly diagnosed GD, antithyroid drugs for less than 3 months. The TCR library was prepared using RNA isolated from PBMCs. V was pared by 5 bases and J by 1 base, with 16 bases between. From germline, CDR1 is SGHTA and CDR2 FQGTGA. CDR3 length: 16 residues. The sample was also reused in another study, on T cells in Graves' hyperthyroidism and ophthalmopathy. That report notes: The blood repertoire included most of the expanded thyroid clonotypes above 0.001.

The specimen was peripheral blood mononuclear cells (PBMCs), collected at new diagnosis, from a patient treated with antithyroid drugs. The chain joins TRBV7-3 to TRBJ2-3; possibly TRBD2 for D (5 bases). The clonotype was recovered from a young woman with Graves disease. In DNA form, the CDR3 reads TGTGCCAGCAGCCTAGCTAGAGCGAAGGGCACAGATACGCAGTATTTT. This codes for CASSLARAKGTDTQYF.